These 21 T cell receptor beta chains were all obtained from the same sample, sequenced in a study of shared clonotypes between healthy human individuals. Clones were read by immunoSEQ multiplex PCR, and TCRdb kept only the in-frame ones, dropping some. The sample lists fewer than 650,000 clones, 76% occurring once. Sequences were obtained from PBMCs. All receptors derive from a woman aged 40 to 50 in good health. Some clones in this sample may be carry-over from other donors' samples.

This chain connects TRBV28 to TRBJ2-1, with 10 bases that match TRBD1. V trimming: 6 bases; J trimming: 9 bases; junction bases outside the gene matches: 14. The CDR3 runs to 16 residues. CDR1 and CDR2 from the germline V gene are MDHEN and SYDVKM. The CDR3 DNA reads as TGTGCCAGCAGCCCGCCCGGGACAGGGGTTCAGGGTGAGCAGTTCTTC. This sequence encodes CASSPPGTGVQGEQFF.

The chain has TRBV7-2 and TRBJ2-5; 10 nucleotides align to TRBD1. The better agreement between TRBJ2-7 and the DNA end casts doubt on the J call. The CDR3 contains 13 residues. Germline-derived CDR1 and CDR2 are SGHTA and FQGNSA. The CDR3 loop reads CASSRDRGSEQYF. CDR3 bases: TGTGCCAGCAGCAGGGACAGGGGCTCCGAGCAGTACTTC.

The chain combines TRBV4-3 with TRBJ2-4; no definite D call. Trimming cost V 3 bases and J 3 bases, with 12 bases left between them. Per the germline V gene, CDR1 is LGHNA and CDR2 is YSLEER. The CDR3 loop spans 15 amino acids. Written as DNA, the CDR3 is TGCGCCAGCAGCCAGCTGGGTGATAGCAAAAACATTCAGTACTTC. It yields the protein CASSQLGDSKNIQYF.

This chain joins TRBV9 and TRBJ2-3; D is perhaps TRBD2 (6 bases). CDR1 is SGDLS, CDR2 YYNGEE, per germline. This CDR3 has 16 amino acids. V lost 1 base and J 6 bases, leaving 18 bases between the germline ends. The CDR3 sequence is CASSVLASAQPDTQYF. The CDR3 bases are TGTGCCAGCAGCGTATTGGCTAGCGCTCAGCCGGATACGCAGTATTTT. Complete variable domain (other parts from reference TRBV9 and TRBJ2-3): DSGVTQTPKHLITATGQRVTLRCSPRSGDLSVYWYQQSLDQGLQFLIQYYNGEERAKGNILERFSAQQFPDLHSELNLSSLELGDSALYFCASSVLASAQPDTQYFGPGTRLTVL.

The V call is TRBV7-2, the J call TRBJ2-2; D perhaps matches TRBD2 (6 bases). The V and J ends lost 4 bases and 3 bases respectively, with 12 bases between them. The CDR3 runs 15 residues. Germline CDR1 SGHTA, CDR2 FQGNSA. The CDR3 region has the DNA TGTGCCAGCAGCTCGACTAGGTTAGACACCGGGGAGCTGTTTTTT. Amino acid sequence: CASSSTRLDTGELFF.

The CDR3 protein is CAWTGGWNEQFF. The CDR3 coding sequence is TGTGCCTGGACAGGGGGTTGGAATGAGCAGTTCTTC. The chain joins TRBV30 to TRBJ2-1; 7 bases agree with TRBD1. Germline CDR1 GTSNPN, CDR2 SVGIG (reference sequence). The CDR3 spans 12 residues. Trimming at V came to 4 bases and at J to 7 bases, leaving 4 bases not matched to a gene.

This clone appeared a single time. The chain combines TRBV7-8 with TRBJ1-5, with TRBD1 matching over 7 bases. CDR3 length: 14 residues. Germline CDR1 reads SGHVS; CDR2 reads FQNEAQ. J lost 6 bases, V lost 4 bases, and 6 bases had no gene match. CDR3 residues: CASSSTGITQPQHF. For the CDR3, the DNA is TGTGCCAGCAGCTCGACAGGGATCACTCAGCCCCAGCATTTT.

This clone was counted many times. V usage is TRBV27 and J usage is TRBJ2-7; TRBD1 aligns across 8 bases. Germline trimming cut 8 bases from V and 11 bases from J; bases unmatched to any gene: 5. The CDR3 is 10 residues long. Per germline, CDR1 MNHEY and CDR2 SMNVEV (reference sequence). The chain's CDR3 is CASGRDRKYF. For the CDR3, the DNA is TGTGCCAGCGGCCGGGACAGGAAGTACTTC.

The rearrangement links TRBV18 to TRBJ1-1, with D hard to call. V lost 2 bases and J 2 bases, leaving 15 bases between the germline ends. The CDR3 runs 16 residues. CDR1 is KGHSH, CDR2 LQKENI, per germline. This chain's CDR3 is CASSPTIKDLNTEAFF. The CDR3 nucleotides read TGTGCCAGCTCACCAACGATAAAGGATCTAAACACTGAAGCTTTCTTT.

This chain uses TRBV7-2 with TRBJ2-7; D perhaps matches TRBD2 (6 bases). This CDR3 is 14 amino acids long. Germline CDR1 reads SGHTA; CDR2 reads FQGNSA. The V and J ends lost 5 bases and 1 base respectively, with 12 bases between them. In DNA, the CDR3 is TGTGCCAGCAGCCGCGGGACTGAGTCCTACGAGCAGTACTTC. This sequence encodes CASSRGTESYEQYF. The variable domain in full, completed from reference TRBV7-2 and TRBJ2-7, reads GAGVSQSPSNKVTEKGKDVELRCDPISGHTALYWYRQSLGQGLEFLIYFQGNSAPDKSGLPSDRFSAERTGGSVSTLTIQRTQQEDSAVYLCASSRGTESYEQYFGPGTRLTVT.

In DNA form, the CDR3 reads TGTGCCAGCAGCATGACTAGTCCGGCGGAGACCCAGTACTTC. Amino acid sequence: CASSMTSPAETQYF. The V call is TRBV7-9, the J call TRBJ2-5; tentative D call: TRBD2 (6 bases). The CDR3 sequence is 14 residues long. V was trimmed by 5 bases and J by 5 bases, leaving 15 bases between them. Germline V gene data show CDR1 as SEHNR and CDR2 as FQNEAQ (reference sequence).

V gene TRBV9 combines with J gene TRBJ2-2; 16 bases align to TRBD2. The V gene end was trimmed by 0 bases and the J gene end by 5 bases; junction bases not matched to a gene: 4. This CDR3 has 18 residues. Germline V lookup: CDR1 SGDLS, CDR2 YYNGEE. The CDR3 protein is CASSVEGLAGGRTGELFF. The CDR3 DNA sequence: TGTGCCAGCAGCGTAGAGGGACTAGCGGGAGGGAGGACCGGGGAGCTGTTTTTT.

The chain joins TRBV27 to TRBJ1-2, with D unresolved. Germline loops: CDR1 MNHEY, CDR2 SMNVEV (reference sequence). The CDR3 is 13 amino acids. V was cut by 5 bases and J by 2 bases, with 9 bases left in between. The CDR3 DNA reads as TGTGCCAGCAGTCCCCGACCCAACTATGGCTACACCTTC. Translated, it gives CASSPRPNYGYTF.

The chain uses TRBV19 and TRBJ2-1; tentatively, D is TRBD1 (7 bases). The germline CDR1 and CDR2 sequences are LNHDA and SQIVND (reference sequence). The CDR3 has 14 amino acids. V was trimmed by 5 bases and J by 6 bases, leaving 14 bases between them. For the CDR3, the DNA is TGTGCCAGTAGTGCTCTCAGGGGGGTCAATGAGCAGTTCTTC. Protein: CASSALRGVNEQFF.

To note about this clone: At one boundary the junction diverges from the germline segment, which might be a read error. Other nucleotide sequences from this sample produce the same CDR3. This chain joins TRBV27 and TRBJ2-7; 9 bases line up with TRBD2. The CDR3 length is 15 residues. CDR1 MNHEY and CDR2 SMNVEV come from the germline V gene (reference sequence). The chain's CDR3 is CASSLLAGGPYEQYF. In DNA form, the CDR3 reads TGCGCCAGCAGTTTGTTGGCGGGAGGGCCCTACGAGCAGTACTTC.

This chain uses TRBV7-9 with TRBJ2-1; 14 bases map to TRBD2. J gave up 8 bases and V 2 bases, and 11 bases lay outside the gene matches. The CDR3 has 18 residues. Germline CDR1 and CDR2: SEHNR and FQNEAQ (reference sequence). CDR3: CASSLRLAGGPVIDEQFF. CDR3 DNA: TGTGCCAGCAGCTTAAGACTAGCGGGAGGGCCAGTGATTGATGAGCAGTTCTTC.

CDR3 in amino acids: CASRPRTGRYTEAFF. The CDR3 DNA sequence: TGTGCCAGCAGGCCGAGGACAGGGCGTTACACTGAAGCTTTCTTT. This sequence joins TRBV2 and TRBJ1-1, with 8 bases that match TRBD1. Germline CDR1 and CDR2: SNHLY and FYNNEI. The trim removed 6 bases at V and 3 bases at J, leaving 9 bases unmatched. The CDR3 runs to 15 residues. The variable domain in full, with the rest retrieved from reference TRBV2 and TRBJ1-1, is EPEVTQTPSHQVTQMGQEVILRCVPISNHLYFYWYRQILGQKVEFLVSFYNNEISEKSEIFDDQFSVERPDGSNFTLKIRSTKLEDSAMYFCASRPRTGRYTEAFFGQGTRLTVV.

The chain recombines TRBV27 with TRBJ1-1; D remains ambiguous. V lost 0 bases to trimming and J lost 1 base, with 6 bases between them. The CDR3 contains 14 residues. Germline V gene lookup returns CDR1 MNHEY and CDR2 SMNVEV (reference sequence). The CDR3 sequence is CASSLSRTNTEAFF. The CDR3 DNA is TGTGCCAGCAGTTTATCGAGGACGAACACTGAAGCTTTCTTT.

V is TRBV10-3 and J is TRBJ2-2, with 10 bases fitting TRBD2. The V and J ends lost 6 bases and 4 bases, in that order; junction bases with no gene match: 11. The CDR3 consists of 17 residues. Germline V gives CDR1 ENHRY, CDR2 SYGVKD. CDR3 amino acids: CAISAGGSGRSTGELFF. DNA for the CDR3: TGTGCCATCAGCGCTGGGGGTAGCGGGAGGAGCACCGGGGAGCTGTTTTTT.

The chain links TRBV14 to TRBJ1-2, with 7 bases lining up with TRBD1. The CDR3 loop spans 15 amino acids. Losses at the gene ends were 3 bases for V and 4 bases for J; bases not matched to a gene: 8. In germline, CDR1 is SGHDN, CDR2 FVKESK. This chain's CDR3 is CASSHLRDSVYGYTF. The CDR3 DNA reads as TGTGCCAGCAGCCATCTCCGGGACAGCGTCTATGGCTACACCTTC. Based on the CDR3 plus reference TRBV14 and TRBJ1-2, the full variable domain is EAGVTQFPSHSVIEKGQTVTLRCDPISGHDNLYWYRRVMGKEIKFLLHFVKESKQDESGMPNNRFLAERTGGTYSTLKVQPAELEDSGVYFCASSHLRDSVYGYTFGSGTRLTVV.

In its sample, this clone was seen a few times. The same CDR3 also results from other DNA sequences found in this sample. The CDR3: CASRRTGNSNQPQHF. CDR3 nucleotide sequence: TGTGCCAGTAGAAGGACAGGGAATTCCAATCAGCCCCAGCATTTT. The rearrangement joins TRBV19 to TRBJ1-5, with 8 bases fitting TRBD1. The CDR3 length is 15 residues. Germline CDR1 LNHDA, CDR2 SQIVND (reference sequence). Trimming removed 6 bases from V and 3 bases from J; junction bases left unmatched: 7.